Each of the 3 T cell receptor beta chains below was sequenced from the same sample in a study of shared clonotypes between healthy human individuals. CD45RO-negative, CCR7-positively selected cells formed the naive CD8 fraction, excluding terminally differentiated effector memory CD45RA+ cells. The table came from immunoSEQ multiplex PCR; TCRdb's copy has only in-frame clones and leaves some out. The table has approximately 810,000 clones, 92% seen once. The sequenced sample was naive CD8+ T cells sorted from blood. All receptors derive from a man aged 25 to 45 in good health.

The CDR3 loop reads CASSYGGGRDEQFF. The CDR3 coding sequence is TGTGCCAGCAGCTATGGGGGCGGTAGGGATGAGCAGTTCTTC. The V gene is TRBV7-9, the J gene TRBJ2-1; D is perhaps TRBD1 (6 bases). This CDR3 region has 14 residues. V lost 4 bases to trimming and J lost 8 bases, with 15 bases between them. Germline loops: CDR1 SEHNR, CDR2 FQNEAQ (reference sequence).

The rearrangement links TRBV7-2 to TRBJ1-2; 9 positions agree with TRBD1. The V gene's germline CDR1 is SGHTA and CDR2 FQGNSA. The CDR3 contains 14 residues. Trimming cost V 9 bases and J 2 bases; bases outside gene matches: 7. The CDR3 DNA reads TGTGCCAGTCGACCACAGGGGGCAAACTATGGCTACACCTTC. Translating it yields CASRPQGANYGYTF.

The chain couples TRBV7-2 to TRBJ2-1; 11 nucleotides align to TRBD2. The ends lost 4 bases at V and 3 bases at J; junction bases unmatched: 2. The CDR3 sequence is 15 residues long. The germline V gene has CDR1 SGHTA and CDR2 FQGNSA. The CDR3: CASSYGTSGYNEQFF. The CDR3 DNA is TGTGCCAGCAGCTACGGGACTAGCGGCTACAATGAGCAGTTCTTC. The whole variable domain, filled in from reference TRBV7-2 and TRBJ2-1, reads GAGVSQSPSNKVTEKGKDVELRCDPISGHTALYWYRQSLGQGLEFLIYFQGNSAPDKSGLPSDRFSAERTGGSVSTLTIQRTQQEDSAVYLCASSYGTSGYNEQFFGPGTRLTVL.